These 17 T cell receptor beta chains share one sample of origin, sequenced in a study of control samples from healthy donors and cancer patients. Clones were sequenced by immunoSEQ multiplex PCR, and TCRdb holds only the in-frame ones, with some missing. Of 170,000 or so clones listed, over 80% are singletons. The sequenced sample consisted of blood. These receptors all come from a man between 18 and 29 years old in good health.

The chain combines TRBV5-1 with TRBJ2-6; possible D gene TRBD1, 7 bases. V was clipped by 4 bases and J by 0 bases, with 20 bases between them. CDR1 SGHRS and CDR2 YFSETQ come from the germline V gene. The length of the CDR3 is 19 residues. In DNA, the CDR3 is TGCGCCAGCAGCCGGGGGCAACAGGGGTCTACCTCTGGGGCCAACGTCCTGACTTTC. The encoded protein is CASSRGQQGSTSGANVLTF.

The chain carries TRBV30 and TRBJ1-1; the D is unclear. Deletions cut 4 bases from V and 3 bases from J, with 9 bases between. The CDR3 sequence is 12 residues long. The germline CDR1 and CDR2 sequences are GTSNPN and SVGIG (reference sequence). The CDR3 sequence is CAWIRGYTEAFF. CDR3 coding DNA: TGTGCCTGGATTCGAGGGTACACTGAAGCTTTCTTT.

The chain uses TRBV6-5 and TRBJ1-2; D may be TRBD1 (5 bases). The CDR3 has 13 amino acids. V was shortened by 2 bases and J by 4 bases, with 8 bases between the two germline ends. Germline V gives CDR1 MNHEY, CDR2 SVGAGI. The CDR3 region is CASSYGGAYGYTF. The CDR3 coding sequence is TGTGCCAGCAGTTACGGAGGGGCCTATGGCTACACCTTC.

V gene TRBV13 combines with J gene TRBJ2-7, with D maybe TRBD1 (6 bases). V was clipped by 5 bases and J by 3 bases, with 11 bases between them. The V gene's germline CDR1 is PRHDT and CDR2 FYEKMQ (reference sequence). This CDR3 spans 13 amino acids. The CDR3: CASSGQDSYEQYF. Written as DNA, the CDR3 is TGTGCCAGCAGCGGCCAGGACAGCTACGAGCAGTACTTC.

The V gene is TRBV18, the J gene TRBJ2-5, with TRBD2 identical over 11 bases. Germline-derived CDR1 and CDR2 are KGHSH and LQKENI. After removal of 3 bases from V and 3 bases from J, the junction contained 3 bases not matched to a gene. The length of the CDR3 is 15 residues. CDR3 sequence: CASSPTSGVKETQYF. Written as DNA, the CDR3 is TGTGCCAGCTCACCGACTAGCGGGGTTAAAGAGACCCAGTACTTC.

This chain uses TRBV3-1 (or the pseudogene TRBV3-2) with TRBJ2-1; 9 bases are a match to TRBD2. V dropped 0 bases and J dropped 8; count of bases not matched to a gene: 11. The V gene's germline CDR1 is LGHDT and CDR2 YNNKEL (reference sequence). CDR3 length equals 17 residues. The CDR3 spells CASSQDVGGGALDEQFF. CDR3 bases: TGTGCCAGCAGCCAAGATGTAGGCGGGGGGGCATTGGATGAGCAGTTCTTC.

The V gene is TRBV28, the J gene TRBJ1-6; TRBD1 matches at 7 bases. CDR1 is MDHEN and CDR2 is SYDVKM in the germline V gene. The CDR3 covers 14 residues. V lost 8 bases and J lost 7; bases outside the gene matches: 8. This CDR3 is CASGQAPLNSPLHF. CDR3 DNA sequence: TGTGCCAGCGGACAGGCCCCACTGAATTCACCCCTCCACTTT.

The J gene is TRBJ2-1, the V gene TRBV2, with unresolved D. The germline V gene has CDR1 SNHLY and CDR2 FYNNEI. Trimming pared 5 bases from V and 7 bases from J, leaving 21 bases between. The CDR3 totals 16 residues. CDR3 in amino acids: CASSPDGGTRVNEQFF. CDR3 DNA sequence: TGTGCCAGCAGTCCTGATGGTGGAACCCGGGTGAATGAGCAGTTCTTC.

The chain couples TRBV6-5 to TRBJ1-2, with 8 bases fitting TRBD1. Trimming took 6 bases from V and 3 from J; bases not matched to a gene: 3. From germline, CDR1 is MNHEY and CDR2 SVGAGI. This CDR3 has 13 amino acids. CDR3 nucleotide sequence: TGTGCCAGCAGACAGGGGGGGGACTATGGCTACACCTTC. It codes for CASRQGGDYGYTF.

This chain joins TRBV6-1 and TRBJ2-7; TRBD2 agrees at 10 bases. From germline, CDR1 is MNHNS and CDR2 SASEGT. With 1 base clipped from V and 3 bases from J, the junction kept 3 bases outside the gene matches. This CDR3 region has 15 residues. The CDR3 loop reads CASSEGQRGGYEQYF. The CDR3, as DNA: TGTGCCAGCAGTGAAGGACAGCGGGGGGGCTACGAGCAGTACTTC.

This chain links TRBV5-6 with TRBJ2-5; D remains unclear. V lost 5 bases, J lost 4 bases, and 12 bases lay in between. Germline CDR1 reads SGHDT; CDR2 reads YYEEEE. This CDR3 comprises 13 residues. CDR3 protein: CASRRRPAETQYF. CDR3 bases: TGTGCCAGCAGACGTCGACCGGCAGAGACCCAGTACTTC.

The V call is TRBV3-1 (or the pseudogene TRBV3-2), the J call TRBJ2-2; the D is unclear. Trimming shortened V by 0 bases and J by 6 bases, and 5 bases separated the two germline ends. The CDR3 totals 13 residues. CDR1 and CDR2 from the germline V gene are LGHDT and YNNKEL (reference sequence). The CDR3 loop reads CASSQDKAGELFF. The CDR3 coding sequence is TGTGCCAGCAGCCAAGATAAAGCCGGGGAGCTGTTTTTT.

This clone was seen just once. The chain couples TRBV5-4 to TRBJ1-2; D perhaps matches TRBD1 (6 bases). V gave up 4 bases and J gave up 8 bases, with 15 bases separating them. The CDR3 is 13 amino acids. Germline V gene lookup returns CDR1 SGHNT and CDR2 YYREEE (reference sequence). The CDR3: CASSQGPGVGYTF. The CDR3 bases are TGTGCCAGCAGCCAGGGGCCCGGAGTCGGCTACACCTTC.

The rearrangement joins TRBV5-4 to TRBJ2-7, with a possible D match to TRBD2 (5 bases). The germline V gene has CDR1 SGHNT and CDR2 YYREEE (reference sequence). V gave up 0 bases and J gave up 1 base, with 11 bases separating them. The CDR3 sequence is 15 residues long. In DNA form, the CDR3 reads TGTGCCAGCAGCTTGGGGGGAGTTAATTCCTACGAGCAGTACTTC. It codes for CASSLGGVNSYEQYF.

The CDR3 protein is CASSLGGQGATDTQYF. CDR3 nucleotides: TGCGCCAGCAGCTTGGGGGGCCAGGGGGCGACAGATACGCAGTATTTT. V and J are TRBV5-1 and TRBJ2-3, with TRBD1 matching over 8 bases. CDR1 is SGHRS and CDR2 is YFSETQ in the germline V gene. Trimming at V came to 0 bases and at J to 3 bases, leaving 6 bases not matched to a gene. This CDR3 region has 16 residues.

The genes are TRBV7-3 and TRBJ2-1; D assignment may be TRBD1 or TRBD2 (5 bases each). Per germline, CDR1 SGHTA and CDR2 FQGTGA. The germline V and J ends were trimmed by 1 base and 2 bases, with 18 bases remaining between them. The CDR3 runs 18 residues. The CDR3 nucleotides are TGTGCCAGCAGCTTAAGGCCCCCTGGGGGAATAGCCTACAATGAGCAGTTCTTC. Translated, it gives CASSLRPPGGIAYNEQFF.

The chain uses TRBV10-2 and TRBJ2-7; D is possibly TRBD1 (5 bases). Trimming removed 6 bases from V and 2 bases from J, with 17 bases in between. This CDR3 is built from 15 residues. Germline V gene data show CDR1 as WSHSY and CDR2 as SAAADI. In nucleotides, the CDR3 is TGCGCCAGCAGCCCGAGACAGAACGGACCCTACGAGCAGTACTTC. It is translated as CASSPRQNGPYEQYF.